The subject of this entry is one T cell receptor beta chain. The data derive from a study of CD8 T cells in Susac syndrome. The CDR3 contains 11 residues. Looked up from germline, CDR1 is SQVTM and CDR2 is ANQGSEA. Trimming cost V 5 bases and J 6 bases, with 10 bases left between them. The T cells that were sequenced for TCR beta were CD8+ and CD4+ cells from blood. TEMRA cells were FACS-enriched, unlike CD8+ and CD4+ T cells, which were negatively isolated. RNA amounts of about 0.5 to 1 ug underwent reverse transcription with random hexamers. Coverage of TCR beta CDR3 amplification by immunoSEQ multiplex PCR extended to 54 Vbeta and 13 Jbeta. In TCRdb, the immunoSEQ multiplex PCR reads were re-called with MiXCR into one record per CDR3 protein. The sample records about 200,000 distinct CDR3 sequences, 95% being singletons.

The sequencing sample was made of CD4+ T cells from PBMCs. This clonotype was sampled from a human donor with multiple sclerosis. The rearrangement joins TRBV29-1 to TRBJ1-1; D may be TRBD1 (5 bases). In DNA, the CDR3 is TGCAGCGTTACCAGGGCGCCTGAAGCTTTCTTT. Protein product: CSVTRAPEAFF.